A single sample is the source of the 13 T cell receptor beta chains below, sequenced in a study of beta chain features in type 1 diabetes. Reverse transcription of all isolated RNA meant that expressed TCRB transcripts were sequenced. The repertoire was sequenced with immunoSEQ multiplex PCR; TCRdb's copy has only in-frame clones and lacks some. The sample consists of around 350,000 clones, around 12% of them appearing once. The sequencing input was naive CD4+ T cells from blood. Receptors were obtained from a man between 18 and 35 years old in good health.

J is TRBJ1-4 and V is TRBV19; no clear D. The germline V gene has CDR1 LNHDA and CDR2 SQIVND (reference sequence). CDR3 size: 14 residues. Trimming removed 5 bases from V and 7 bases from J, with 14 bases in between. In nucleotides, the CDR3 is TGTGCCAGTAGTCACGGGAAACACGGTGAAAAACTGTTTTTT. It translates to CASSHGKHGEKLFF. The variable domain in full, completed from reference TRBV19 and TRBJ1-4, reads DGGITQSPKYLFRKEGQNVTLSCEQNLNHDAMYWYRQDPGQGLRLIYYSQIVNDFQKGDIAEGYSVSREKKESFPLTVTSAQKNPTAFYLCASSHGKHGEKLFFGSGTQLSVL.

This clone has more than one count but fewer than ten. The chain carries TRBV5-1 and TRBJ1-4; D is unclear. V lost 0 bases and J lost 5, with 5 bases in between. Germline V lookup: CDR1 SGHRS, CDR2 YFSETQ. The CDR3 length is 13 residues. CDR3 in amino acids: CASSLAENEKLFF. In DNA form, the CDR3 reads TGCGCCAGCAGCTTGGCCGAGAATGAAAAACTGTTTTTT.

In this sample, this clone turned up a few times. CDR3 DNA sequence: TGTGCCAGCAGCACTTCAGGGGCAACTAATGAAAAACTGTTTTTT. Residues: CASSTSGATNEKLFF. The V gene is TRBV9, the J gene TRBJ1-4; maybe TRBD1 (6 bases). This CDR3 comprises 15 residues. Trimming took 4 bases from V and 0 from J, leaving 10 bases between them. CDR1 and CDR2 from the germline V gene are SGDLS and YYNGEE.

The chain links TRBV30 to TRBJ1-6; TRBD1 matches at 8 bases. Germline-derived CDR1 and CDR2 are GTSNPN and SVGIG (reference sequence). V dropped 6 bases and J dropped 11; count of bases not matched to a gene: 9. The CDR3 covers 13 residues. CDR3 sequence (DNA): TGTGCCTGCACAGGGGGGGCGAGTACACCCCTCCACTTT. Translating it yields CACTGGASTPLHF.

This clone appeared a few times. Distinct nucleotide sequences in the sample also encode this CDR3. This chain links TRBV29-1 with TRBJ2-7, with 14 positions matching TRBD2. After removal of 7 bases from V and 4 bases from J, the junction contained 3 bases not matched to a gene. This CDR3 region has 13 residues. Looked up from germline, CDR1 is SQVTM and CDR2 is ANQGSEA. The CDR3 coding sequence is TGCAGCGCCCGGACTAGCGGGGGGTACGAGCAGTACTTC. This gives the protein CSARTSGGYEQYF.

The J gene is TRBJ1-2, the V gene TRBV4-2; no firm D call. Germline CDR1 LGHNA, CDR2 YNFKEQ. The V end lost 0 bases, the J end lost 4 bases, and 12 bases lay between the germline ends. CDR3 length: 15 residues. The CDR3 reads CASSQDFSRSYGYTF. DNA for the CDR3: TGTGCCAGCAGCCAAGATTTTAGCAGATCCTATGGCTACACCTTC.

The chain joins TRBV4-3 to TRBJ1-6; D possibly corresponds to TRBD1 (6 bases). The CDR3 consists of 17 residues. V lost 0 bases and J lost 9, with 18 bases in between. Germline loops: CDR1 LGHNA, CDR2 YSLEER. This CDR3 is CASSQEKGQGRSSPLHF. Written as DNA, the CDR3 is TGCGCCAGCAGCCAAGAGAAGGGGCAGGGGCGGAGTTCACCCCTCCACTTT.

This chain joins TRBV27 and TRBJ2-5; TRBD2 is a possible D gene (5 bases). CDR1 MNHEY and CDR2 SMNVEV come from the germline V gene (reference sequence). The V gene lost 0 bases and the J gene lost 1 base, with 12 bases spanning the gap. There are 16 residues in the CDR3. This CDR3 is CASSLSEVETQETQYF. The CDR3 DNA reads TGTGCCAGCAGTTTATCGGAGGTAGAGACCCAAGAGACCCAGTACTTC.

There are a few counts of this clone. V is TRBV27 and J is TRBJ2-1; no firm D call. CDR1 is MNHEY and CDR2 is SMNVEV in the germline V gene (reference sequence). This CDR3 comprises 11 residues. V was trimmed by 8 bases and J by 1 base, leaving 3 bases between them. The CDR3 nucleotides are TGTGCCAGCCTATCCTACAATGAGCAGTTCTTC. Encoded protein: CASLSYNEQFF.

Only a few counts were recorded for this clone. The chain employs TRBV30 and TRBJ2-7; 7 bases align to TRBD2. Germline V gene lookup returns CDR1 GTSNPN and CDR2 SVGIG (reference sequence). The trim removed 3 bases at V and 4 bases at J, leaving 6 bases unmatched. CDR3 length: 13 amino acids. The CDR3 DNA reads TGTGCCTGGAGACTTTTCGGGAGGTACGAGCAGTACTTC. Translating it yields CAWRLFGRYEQYF.

The chain is built from TRBV7-9 and TRBJ2-2, with 8 positions matching TRBD2. The V gene end was trimmed by 5 bases and the J gene end by 0 bases; junction bases not matched to a gene: 8. This CDR3 comprises 17 residues. The germline V gene encodes CDR1 SEHNR and CDR2 FQNEAQ (reference sequence). CDR3 coding DNA: TGTGCCAGCAGCGGACGACTAGCGAATACGAACACCGGGGAGCTGTTTTTT. Translated: CASSGRLANTNTGELFF.

This chain joins TRBV7-2 and TRBJ2-1; TRBD2 matches 9 bases. The CDR3 runs to 16 residues. The V and J ends lost 6 bases and 7 bases, in that order; junction bases with no gene match: 13. Germline V gives CDR1 SGHTA, CDR2 FQGNSA. The CDR3 coding sequence is TGTGCCAGCAGTAGTATAAGCGGGGGGTCTTGGAATGAGCAGTTCTTC. It codes for CASSSISGGSWNEQFF. Combining the CDR3 with reference TRBV7-2 and TRBJ2-1 gives the whole variable domain GAGVSQSPSNKVTEKGKDVELRCDPISGHTALYWYRQSLGQGLEFLIYFQGNSAPDKSGLPSDRFSAERTGGSVSTLTIQRTQQEDSAVYLCASSSISGGSWNEQFFGPGTRLTVL.

This clone was picked up many times. The chain combines TRBV29-1 with TRBJ2-5; D gene uncertain. V was trimmed by 5 bases and J by 5 bases, leaving 12 bases between them. The CDR3 length is 12 residues. Germline V gene data show CDR1 as SQVTM and CDR2 as ANQGSEA. CDR3 protein: CSVQTSQETQYF. CDR3 bases: TGCAGCGTTCAGACAAGCCAGGAGACCCAGTACTTC.